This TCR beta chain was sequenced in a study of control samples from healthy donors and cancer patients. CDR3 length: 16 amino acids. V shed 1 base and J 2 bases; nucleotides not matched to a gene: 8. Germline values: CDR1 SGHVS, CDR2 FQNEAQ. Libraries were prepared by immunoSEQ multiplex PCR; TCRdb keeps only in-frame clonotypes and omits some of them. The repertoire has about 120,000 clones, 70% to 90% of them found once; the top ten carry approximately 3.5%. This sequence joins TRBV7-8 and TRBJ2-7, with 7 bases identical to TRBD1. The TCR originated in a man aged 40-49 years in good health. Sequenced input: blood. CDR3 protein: CASSLVARQGPYEQYF. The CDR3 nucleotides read TGTGCCAGCAGCTTAGTAGCGAGACAGGGTCCCTACGAGCAGTACTTC.